One and the same sample provided the 9 T cell receptor beta chains below, sequenced in a study of shared T cell receptors in the human thymus. Assay: immunoSEQ multiplex PCR; the TCRdb copy retains only in-frame clones and omits some. This table holds roughly 410,000 clones, around 95% found once. The sequenced sample was thymocytes. The origin of the receptors is a human donor.

The chain links TRBV5-4 to TRBJ2-5; perhaps D is TRBD1 or TRBD2 (5 bases each). The CDR3 sequence is 14 residues long. Germline V lookup: CDR1 SGHNT, CDR2 YYREEE (reference sequence). Trimming removed 3 bases from V and 1 base from J, with 10 bases in between. The CDR3 DNA reads TGTGCCAGCAGCTGGCCGGGACCCCAAGAGACCCAGTACTTC. This translates into CASSWPGPQETQYF.

This chain connects TRBV25-1 to TRBJ1-2; no reliable D call. The V gene's germline CDR1 is MGHDK and CDR2 SYGVNS. V was shortened by 3 bases and J by 8 bases, with 7 bases between the two germline ends. The CDR3 sequence is 11 residues long. The CDR3 loop is CASSDTEGYTF. The CDR3 region has the DNA TGTGCCAGCAGTGACACCGAGGGCTACACCTTC.

The J gene is TRBJ2-1, the V gene TRBV11-3; 9 nucleotides agree with TRBD2. Germline-derived CDR1 and CDR2 are SGHNT and YENEEA. V gave up 3 bases and J gave up 2 bases; unmatched junction bases: 8. The CDR3 sequence is 17 residues long. Here the CDR3 DNA reads TGTGCCAGCAGCTTTAGCGGGAGAGGGGGAACCTACAATGAGCAGTTCTTC. Translated: CASSFSGRGGTYNEQFF.

This clone appeared a few times. This chain links TRBV5-1 with TRBJ2-2; no clear D gene. V was trimmed by 4 bases and J by 4 bases, leaving 17 bases between them. CDR1 is SGHRS and CDR2 is YFSETQ in the germline V gene. This CDR3 contains 16 residues. CDR3 nucleotide sequence: TGCGCCAGCAGCCCCCCAGACCTTTGGGGCACCGGGGAGCTGTTTTTT. It codes for CASSPPDLWGTGELFF.

The chain combines TRBV19 with TRBJ1-1, with 7 positions matching TRBD1. The CDR3 contains 16 residues. V trimming: 6 bases; J trimming: 1 base; junction bases outside the gene matches: 11. Germline loops: CDR1 LNHDA, CDR2 SQIVND (reference sequence). The CDR3 coding sequence is TGTGCCAGTAGAACTCCCAGGGGGATGGGGAACACTGAAGCTTTCTTT. Translating gives CASRTPRGMGNTEAFF.

V gene TRBV28 combines with J gene TRBJ2-7; the D gene could be TRBD1 or TRBD2 (5 bases each). The CDR3 has 14 residues. Germline loops: CDR1 MDHEN, CDR2 SYDVKM. Trimming removed 2 bases at V and 3 bases at J, with 11 bases between. The CDR3, as DNA: TGTGCCAGCAGTTTACTCGGGGCCCACTACGAGCAGTACTTC. Its protein product is CASSLLGAHYEQYF.

The chain recombines TRBV10-3 with TRBJ1-5; 9 bases match TRBD1. V lost 6 bases and J lost 1; bases outside the gene matches: 7. The CDR3 spans 16 residues. The germline V gene encodes CDR1 ENHRY and CDR2 SYGVKD. Written as DNA, the CDR3 is TGTGCCATCAGCCCCGGGACAGGGAAAAGCAATCAGCCCCAGCATTTT. Amino acids: CAISPGTGKSNQPQHF.

The chain links TRBV5-4 to TRBJ2-3, with D perhaps matching TRBD2 (6 bases). Trimming pared 4 bases from V and 0 bases from J, leaving 12 bases between. CDR1 SGHNT and CDR2 YYREEE come from the germline V gene (reference sequence). The CDR3 totals 15 residues. DNA for the CDR3: TGTGCCAGCAGCACCCGGGACTGGAGCACAGATACGCAGTATTTT. This encodes CASSTRDWSTDTQYF.

J is TRBJ2-3 and V is TRBV28; D is unclear. Trimming removed 4 bases from V and 2 bases from J, with 4 bases in between. CDR1 and CDR2 (germline): MDHEN, SYDVKM. This CDR3 spans 12 amino acids. The CDR3 is CASSWATDTQYF. The CDR3 DNA reads TGTGCCAGCAGTTGGGCCACAGATACGCAGTATTTT. The whole variable domain, remainder taken from reference TRBV28 and TRBJ2-3, is DVKVTQSSRYLVKRTGEKVFLECVQDMDHENMFWYRQDPGLGLRLIYFSYDVKMKEKGDIPEGYSVSREKKERFSLILESASTNQTSMYLCASSWATDTQYFGPGTRLTVL.